This T cell receptor beta chain originates from a study of T cell responses to AZD1222 COVID-19 vaccine. The table came from immunoSEQ multiplex PCR; TCRdb's copy has only in-frame clones and leaves some out. The sample carries some 180,000 clones, around 90% recorded once. Study-wide results and caveats: Just a handful of people given AZD1222 tested seropositive at baseline. Targets within unmutated variant regions were reportedly found for nearly half of spike-specific TCRs.

This clone was seen just once. No antigen is known for it. The TCR was taken from an adult who received the AZD1222 COVID-19 vaccine. Sequenced material: peripheral blood, taken 28 days after the second AZD1222 dose.

CDR3 DNA: TGTGCCAGCAGCGTAGGAGGCCGGGCACCCTACGAGCAGTACTTC. Protein: CASSVGGRAPYEQYF. V and J are TRBV9 and TRBJ2-7; unclear D gene. Trimming removed 0 bases at V and 2 bases at J, with 12 bases between. The CDR3 loop spans 15 amino acids. CDR1 is SGDLS and CDR2 is YYNGEE in the germline V gene.